The 6 T cell receptor beta chains listed next were all sequenced from one sample in a study of monozygotic twins with inflammatory bowel disease. Each CDR3 protein gets one entry in TCRdb, which reprocessed the 5' RACE reads and gives no DNA. The sample table includes approximately 400,000 distinct CDR3 sequences. Sequencing was performed on blood. The receptors shown here come from a human donor with ulcerative colitis or Crohn's disease, or a healthy co-twin of an affected twin (not recorded which).

The genes are TRBV27 and TRBJ1-5; the D call from TCRdb, TRBD1, cannot be confirmed without DNA. This CDR3 comprises 14 residues. Germline CDR1 reads MNHEY; CDR2 reads SMNVEV (reference sequence). Here the CDR3 reads CASSWRGASQPQHF.

CDR3 sequence reads: CASSFRDGAFEQYF. This chain uses TRBV7-8 with TRBJ2-7; there is no DNA to check the TCRdb D call of TRBD1. This CDR3 has 14 amino acids. Germline V gene lookup returns CDR1 SGHVS and CDR2 FQNEAQ.

The rearrangement uses TRBV29-1 and TRBJ1-2. The CDR3 runs to 14 residues. The germline V gene encodes CDR1 SQVTM and CDR2 ANQGSEA. The CDR3 is CSVDFQGGNYGYTF. Variable domain in full (rest from reference TRBV29-1 and TRBJ1-2): SAVISQKPSRDICQRGTSLTIQCQVDSQVTMMFWYRQQPGQSLTLIATANQGSEATYESGFVIDKFPISRPNLTFSTLTVSNMSPEDSSIYLCSVDFQGGNYGYTFGSGTRLTVV.

V is TRBV11-2 and J is TRBJ1-4; the TCRdb D gene call, TRBD1, has no DNA to confirm it. Germline assignment: CDR1 SGHAT and CDR2 FQNNGV. The CDR3 runs to 16 residues. CDR3 sequence: CASSLPGRSLGEKLFF.

This chain connects TRBV3-1 to TRBJ2-3. The CDR3 covers 12 residues. Germline loops: CDR1 LGHDT, CDR2 YNNKEL (reference sequence). This CDR3 reads CASSLLRDTQYF.

This chain links TRBV6-2 or TRBV6-3 with TRBJ1-1; TCRdb's D call, TRBD1, is unchecked because there is no DNA. Germline loops: CDR1 MNHEY, CDR2 SVGEGT. This CDR3 spans 11 amino acids. The CDR3 protein is CASSRGGSAFF.